The source of this T cell receptor (beta chain) is a study of cytomegalovirus exposure and HLA in healthy donors (TCRdb year 2017). Concerning the study at large: An earlier analysis of several hundred of the donors reported approximately 300 Gb of sequence data and 95 million to 120 million unique TCR beta sequences obtained from approximately 180 million T cells. Roughly 5 DR-DQ haplotypes were handled as single units for association and clustering, since linkage in the cohort was strong. Both class I and class II loci were covered by HLA typing, at four-digit resolution. Genome-wide SNP genotypes for about three fifths of the 666 donors were used in a later genetic analysis, which treated that subset as a discovery cohort. High-throughput TCR immunosequencing, statistical association of individual TCRs with disease status, and machine learning were combined to predict cytomegalovirus infection status. About 300 gigabases of sequencing data and some 85 million unique TCR sequences were included in an early release covering several hundred HLA-typed donors. Among under 450 genotyped donors of the cohort, an average of 235,054 unique TCR beta nucleotide sequences were sequenced per donor, roughly a sixth of them non-productive. In an earlier analysis of 550 to 700 of the donors, high-throughput TCR beta sequencing was used to judge whether each TCR beta V gene segment behaved as functional or pseudogenic. A separate validation cohort of about 110 different subjects was used in addition to the 666-subject first cohort. Of the roughly 400 genotyped donors, 80% to 90% were placed in the genetic ancestry cluster associated with self-reported Caucasian donors. Typing coverage varied by locus: roughly 629-630 donors for A, B, C, DRB1 and DQB1; around 560 for DQA1; approximately 610 for DPA1; approximately 470 for DPB1. Every discovery cohort repertoire had been produced on one sequencing platform. Donor age, sex, ethnicity and CMV serostatus were compiled together with the repertoire data. To study patterns of TCR occurrence, a later analysis re-analyzed previously published TCR beta repertoires from 666 donors and added high-resolution HLA genotyping. Using immunosequencing, the study profiled T cell repertoires from some 670 subjects and related those repertoires to cytomegalovirus serostatus. The aim of the study was to test whether cataloging public T cell receptors could identify signatures of past pathogen exposure. The later analysis used no new phenotypic data to find candidate immune exposures, relying instead on TCR beta sequences and their occurrence across donors. The full study reports these points: A further reported finding was that TCR beta sequences accurately predicted the HLA-A and HLA-B alleles for most subjects in the first cohort. According to the authors, the approach could potentially be generalized to other disease states and immunological phenotypes. A later analysis found that HLA-associated TCR beta chains were more clonally expanded and had lower generation probabilities than equally common non-associated chains. A cluster of highly shared sequence variants was judged likely to be a technical artifact of the sequencing pipeline. Immune exposure information for the cohort was limited to CMV serostatus. At a false discovery rate of 0.05, a later analysis linked 15,000 to 20,000 TCR beta sequences to specific HLA alleles. The study gave a list of some 150 TCR beta chains associated with cytomegalovirus. Assigning TCR associations to individual alleles was difficult when HLA alleles, especially DR and DQ, strongly co-occurred. A later analysis found that TCR association rates varied across HLA loci, with DRB1 alleles showing the most associated TCRs and HLA-C alleles the fewest. Roughly 15 rarely observed V segments, including chromosome 9 orphons, were excluded from the earlier analysis of a few hundred of the donors because counts were too low. Sequencing depth was assumed to be roughly uniform across donors in the presence/absence analyses, though that assumption may not hold. A few of the identified cytomegalovirus-associated TCR beta chains were confirmed in vitro to be specific for cytomegalovirus antigens. The 87-base-pair reads could not distinguish some IMGT-functional V segments, including TRBV6-2 and TRBV6-3, so those segments were excluded. HLA typing was unavailable for some donors at each locus, so association tests used only the typed subset. The cohort was sequenced for TCR beta chains only, and without alpha or paired-chain data the features that could be detected were limited. According to a later genetic analysis, donors in an Asian-associated ancestry cluster had fewer N-insertions in productive TCRs than the roughly 670-donor mean. Linkage disequilibrium might explain the correlated functional status among segregating V segments, but an unknown experimental factor could not be excluded. A later genetic analysis associated a missense DCLRE1C variant with V-gene and J-gene trimming of TCR beta chains, and an independent cohort replicated the association. Across donors, most TCR sequences were observed very rarely, whereas some public TCRs were present in many individuals. Most CMV-associated TCR beta chains appeared to be HLA-restricted in a later analysis, and the HLA associations seemed to be driven largely by CMV exposure. According to a later analysis, parvovirus B19, influenza, CMV and Epstein-Barr virus appeared linked to several top co-occurrence clusters. Broadly in line with IMGT annotations, most TCR beta V segments showed up in productive rearrangements about 87% or about 30% of the time in an earlier analysis of roughly 590 of the donors. The classifier was reported to diagnose cytomegalovirus status with high specificity and sensitivity in both the original cohort and the validation cohort.

Worth noting for this clone: The specificity of this receptor is unknown. No quality values exist for individual bases; no much larger clone is one base distant.

The cohort consisted of 600 to 700 healthy bone marrow donors. At the time of sampling, all cohort members were nominally healthy, though unrecorded immune exposures were likely present. The donor was CMV seropositive and belonged to the group of 250 to 300 seropositive cohort members. Every donor gave a peripheral blood sample, and the peripheral blood mononuclear cells from that sample were used for TCR beta sequencing. The Qiagen DNeasy Blood Extraction Kit was used to extract genomic DNA from the blood cell samples. The library was obtained by the immunoSEQ multiplex PCR assay. The multiplex PCR relied on a mix of 60 forward primers for TCR Vbeta segments and 13 reverse primers for TCR Jbeta segments. A multiplex PCR assay on genomic DNA amplified the CDR3 region of rearranged TCR beta genes. The amplified TCR beta libraries were sequenced on the Illumina HiSeq System as 87-base-pair reads. The authors' pipeline ran thus. Across the 670 or so repertoires, a later analysis counted tens of millions of unique TCR beta chains, roughly 11 million of which were shared by at least two donors. Raw reads were error-corrected and collapsed into unique sequences with a nearest-neighbor algorithm that merged closely related sequences to remove PCR and sequencing errors. To assign V, D and J gene segments, CDR3 sequences were aligned to IMGT reference sequences. Each retained sequence needed at least a six-nucleotide match to both a V gene segment and a J gene segment. A rearrangement counted as productive if the CDR3 had no stop codons and remained in frame with V and J, and every other rearrangement counted as non-productive. CDR3 was defined according to IMGT convention as the region running from the second conserved V-encoded cysteine to the conserved J-encoded phenylalanine. The earlier analysis of about 560 of the donors excluded any sequence lacking an unambiguous match to a single V gene segment. In an earlier analysis of approximately 500 of the donors, a V segment was called functional when productive rearrangements were above 56.7%, and segregating when the standard deviation between donors exceeded 5%. A statistical classification framework was built to diagnose cytomegalovirus status from the catalog of TCR beta chain sequences. A later analysis assigned V and J genes by comparing TCR nucleotide sequences with IMGT/GENE-DB human TR gene sequences. In a later analysis, CDR3 sequences and most-parsimonious VDJ recombination scenarios were assigned using the TCRdist pipeline. A later analysis defined each TCR beta chain by its CDR3 amino acid sequence plus V-gene family, and excluded reads lacking a unique V-gene family. As a way to deal with suspected cross-contamination and a sequencing artifact, a later analysis dropped roughly 620 nucleotide sequences that were highly shared and had low generation probability. In a later analysis, a clonal expansion index for each public chain was calculated from normalized within-repertoire ranks of inferred template counts. In a later analysis, generation probabilities were computed with a VDJ recombination model fitted to out-of-frame rearrangements, and the resulting probabilities were checked against IGoR. In a later analysis, TCR-TCR, TCR-HLA and TCR-CMV co-occurrence was scored with hypergeometric tests, and a repertoire-size bias correction was applied to TCR pairs. False discovery rates were estimated in a later analysis by permuting HLA or CMV assignments 20 times. A later analysis grouped co-occurring TCRs with DBSCAN, adding TCRdist sequence similarity when clustering within HLA-allele-positive subsets. Repertoires with fewer than 30,000 or more than 120,000 public chains were left out of co-occurrence clustering, as were several repertoires with anomalous nucleotide sharing. This is the immuneACCESS table as TCRdb keeps it, with only in-frame sequences that have V and J called. A part of the clones is gone; compared with another copy, unresolved V genes explain less than half, and the rest is unexplained. V and J calls and clone size are given by that table; D and trimming were obtained from the DNA. Recorded for this sample are approximately 240,000 clones; around 76% of them occurred a single time. The ten largest clones represent 5.4% of the sample.

Unmatched junction bases come to 5, with V trimmed by 4 bases and J by 3 bases. Including cysteine and phenylalanine, the CDR3 has 16 amino acids. Here the CDR3 DNA is all that survives: 48 bases in frame from base 1. CDR1 and CDR2 are read off the germline V gene as MGHRA and YSYEKL. The sample was PBMCs. The sequence joins TRBV4-1 to TRBJ2-3; TRBD2 matches 12 bases in the middle. This TCR was sampled from a woman between 35 and 50 years old in good health and CMV-seropositive. In nucleotide form, the sequence is TGCGCCAGCAGCCTCACTAGCGGGGGGCCAACAGATACGCAGTATTTT. Its protein reads: CASSLTSGGPTDTQYF.